This TCR beta chain was profiled in a study of identical twins. In TCRdb, the 5' RACE reads were re-called with MiXCR into one record per CDR3 protein. The table has around 1.7 million distinct CDR3 sequences, about 31% seen once. A few counts support this clonotype. CDR3 length: 16 amino acids. The V gene lost 3 bases and the J gene lost 6 bases, with 17 bases spanning the gap. Germline CDR1 is KGHDR and CDR2 is SFDVKD. This rearrangement joins TRBV24-1 to TRBJ2-1; D unclear. The sequenced sample consisted of cord blood. The clonotype comes from a newborn girl in good health. The CDR3, as DNA: TGTGCCACCAGTGATCGGGCCGTTGGAAGGTCCAATGAGCAGTTCTTC. It translates to CATSDRAVGRSNEQFF.